Listed below are T cell receptor beta chains from one sample, sequenced in a study of vaccination and CD4 T cells after COVID-19. TCRdb reprocessed the PCR reads with MiXCR, giving one entry per CDR3 protein. The repertoire holds roughly 20,000 distinct CDR3 sequences, with 60% as singletons. The sequencing used CD4+ T cells from blood, collected after SARS-CoV-2 vaccination. These receptors came from a human donor who had recovered from COVID-19. Both conserved end residues are part of each CDR3.

V gene,J gene,CDR3 protein
TRBV19,TRBJ1-1,CASSRNQGATTEAFF
TRBV12-5,TRBJ2-3,CASGAYTDTQYF
TRBV5-4,TRBJ1-5,CASSLDSPQPQHF
TRBV5-1,TRBJ2-5,CASSFGETQYF
TRBV20-1,TRBJ2-3,CSARRTSGADTQYF
TRBV7-2,TRBJ1-5,CASSSGQGNQPQHF
TRBV6-1,TRBJ2-3,CASRRAGERSTDTQYF
TRBV20-1,TRBJ2-1,CSARHGTEQFF
TRBV20-1,TRBJ1-5,CSAPAPGFNQPRHF
TRBV2,TRBJ2-3,CASRVSSTDTQYF
TRBV28,TRBJ1-1,CATSRLSLQGSMNTEAFF
TRBV7-8,TRBJ2-5,CASSSRGAQAVETQYF
TRBV6-1,TRBJ1-5,CASARGRHQPQHF
TRBV28,TRBJ2-2,CATGLTGELFF
TRBV6-5,TRBJ1-4,CASSSAGGFEKLFF
TRBV5-4,TRBJ2-3,CASSFIGTDTQYF
TRBV7-9,TRBJ1-2,CASSTLTVYGYTF
TRBV27,TRBJ2-7,CASSLLEGALKQYF
TRBV2,TRBJ2-7,CASRVGGGRAEQYF
TRBV6-1,TRBJ2-3,CASSEEAGGPDTQYF
TRBV6-1,TRBJ2-1,CASSPASGNTYNEQFF
TRBV6-4,TRBJ2-3,CARPSYRTDTQYF
TRBV7-9,TRBJ2-7,CASSLGELAGGDEQYF
TRBV5-6,TRBJ2-7,CASSTIGSYEQYF
TRBV24-1,TRBJ2-1,CATSDPPRNNEQFF
TRBV20-1,TRBJ2-7,CSAPNGGSGTFGEQYF
TRBV20-1,TRBJ1-4,CSAKRVFNEKLFF
TRBV7-9,TRBJ2-5,CASSLGTDSLQETQYF
TRBV6-1,TRBJ1-1,CASPSSSYTEAFF
TRBV5-6,TRBJ2-1,CASSSNPRVGYNEQFF
TRBV7-2,TRBJ2-6,CASSLKPSGANVLTF
TRBV19,TRBJ2-3,CASSTPGTKDTQYF
TRBV10-3,TRBJ1-6,CAISTGIDNSPLHF
TRBV30,TRBJ2-2,CAWSVEDWRELFF
TRBV24-1,TRBJ1-5,CATSDSRGSNQPQHF
TRBV6-2/TRBV6-3,TRBJ2-7,CASRIAGAGAYEQYF
TRBV2,TRBJ2-1,CASRYGRHNEQFF
TRBV6-2/TRBV6-3,TRBJ1-5,CASSPPGGLHF
TRBV7-8,TRBJ1-1,CASSLVAGGSTEAFF
TRBV29-1,TRBJ2-1,CSDRTPGGNEQFF
TRBV20-1,TRBJ1-4,CSARAPGEKLFF
TRBV20-1,TRBJ2-5,CSATSQREDQETQYF
TRBV12-3/TRBV12-4,TRBJ1-1,CASSGLLNTEAFF
TRBV20-1,TRBJ2-7,CSASGDSGRAYEQYF
TRBV12-5,TRBJ2-1,CASGLSRLAGEQFF
TRBV6-2/TRBV6-3,TRBJ2-1,CASSKTSYNEQFF
TRBV19,TRBJ1-3,CASSTEGRSSGNTIYF
TRBV7-3,TRBJ1-1,CASSLTSRDEAFF
TRBV20-1,TRBJ1-4,CSARLRGQGARIEKLFF
TRBV5-6,TRBJ2-7,CASSPRWGSYEQYF